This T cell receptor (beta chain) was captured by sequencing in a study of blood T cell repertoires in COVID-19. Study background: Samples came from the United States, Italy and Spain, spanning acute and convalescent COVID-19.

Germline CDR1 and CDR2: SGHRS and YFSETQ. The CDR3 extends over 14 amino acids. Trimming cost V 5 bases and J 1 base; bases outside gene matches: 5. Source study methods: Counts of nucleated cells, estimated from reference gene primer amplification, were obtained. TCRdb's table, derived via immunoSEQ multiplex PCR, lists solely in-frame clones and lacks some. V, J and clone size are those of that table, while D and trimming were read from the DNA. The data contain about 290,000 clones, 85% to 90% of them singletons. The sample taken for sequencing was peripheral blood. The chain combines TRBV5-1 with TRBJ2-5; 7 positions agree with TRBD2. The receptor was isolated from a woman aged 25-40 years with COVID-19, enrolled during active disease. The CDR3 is CASSRASGQETQYF. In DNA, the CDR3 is TGCGCCAGCAGTAGGGCTAGCGGCCAAGAGACCCAGTACTTC.